This T cell receptor (beta chain) is drawn from a study of OX40 agonist ivuxolimab in advanced cancers. At the level of the study: The treatment was a fully human IgG2 OX40 agonist, ivuxolimab. Every patient in dose escalation had hepatocellular carcinoma, melanoma, renal cell or head and neck cancer.

Assay: immunoSEQ multiplex PCR; the TCRdb copy retains only in-frame clones and omits some. The table has roughly 100,000 clones, 85% to 95% seen once. This receptor was identified in an adult with an advanced solid tumor such as melanoma, head and neck, liver or kidney cancer. The source was CD4+ or CD8+ T cells sorted from blood, collected in a trial of the OX40 agonist ivuxolimab.

In nucleotides, the CDR3 is TGCGCCAGTAGGCAGTCGGGACTAGCGGGATTGTATGAGCAGTTCTTC. As protein: CASRQSGLAGLYEQFF. V is TRBV5-1 and J is TRBJ2-1; 13 nucleotides agree with TRBD2. CDR1 and CDR2 (germline): SGHRS, YFSETQ. The V and J ends lost 8 bases and 8 bases, in that order; junction bases with no gene match: 13. This CDR3 contains 16 residues.